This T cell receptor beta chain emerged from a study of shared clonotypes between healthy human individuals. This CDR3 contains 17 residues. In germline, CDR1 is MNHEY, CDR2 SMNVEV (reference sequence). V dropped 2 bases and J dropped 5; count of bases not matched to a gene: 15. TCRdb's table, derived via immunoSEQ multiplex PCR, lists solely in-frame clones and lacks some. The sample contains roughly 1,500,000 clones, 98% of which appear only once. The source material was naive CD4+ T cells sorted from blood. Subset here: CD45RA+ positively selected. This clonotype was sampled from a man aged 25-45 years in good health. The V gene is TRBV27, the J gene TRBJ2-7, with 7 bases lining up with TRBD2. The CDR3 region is CASSLNSVGGPFHEQYF. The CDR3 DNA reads TGTGCCAGCAGTTTAAATTCCGTGGGAGGGCCTTTCCACGAGCAGTACTTC.